The rows below give T cell receptor beta chains drawn from one sample of a study of T-cell memory formation after mild COVID-19. From the 5' RACE reads, TCRdb called clonotypes with MiXCR, one entry per CDR3 protein. The data hold about 470,000 distinct CDR3 sequences, with approximately 18% observed a single time. The sequencing input was PBMCs or a T cell subset sorted from them (not recorded which). All receptors derive from an adult woman who had mild COVID-19 (a few samples of this study predate the infection). Cell type and time point are not known. Both conserved end residues are part of each CDR3. D genes are given only for firm matches. Clone size is shown for a subset of rows, as once, few, many or a class of expanded clone.

clone size	J gene	V gene	D gene	CDR3 protein	CDR3 DNA
few	TRBJ1-2	TRBV10-3	TRBD1	CAISTGGDYGYTF	TGTGCCATCAGTACAGGGGGCGACTATGGCTACACCTTC
.	TRBJ1-6	TRBV12-3/TRBV12-4	TRBD1	CASSLHQGAISPLHF	TGTGCCAGCAGTTTACATCAGGGGGCGATTTCACCCCTCCACTTT
.	TRBJ1-2	TRBV6-6	.	CASSQDGYTF	TGTGCCAGCAGCCAAGATGGCTACACCTTC
.	TRBJ1-2	TRBV9	.	CASSVPGGLDYGYTF	TGTGCCAGCAGCGTCCCCGGGGGGTTGGACTATGGCTACACCTTC
.	TRBJ1-5	TRBV29-1	TRBD1	CSAGQGADQPQHF	TGCAGCGCTGGGCAGGGGGCCGATCAGCCCCAGCATTTT
few	TRBJ2-3	TRBV12-3/TRBV12-4	TRBD1	CASSLWGLQGKTDTQYF	TGTGCCAGCAGTTTGTGGGGATTACAGGGGAAAACAGATACGCAGTATTTT
.	TRBJ1-2	TRBV12-3/TRBV12-4	TRBD1	CASSPRQGRVYGYTF	TGTGCCAGCAGTCCTCGACAGGGCCGTGTCTATGGCTACACCTTC
.	TRBJ2-1	TRBV13	.	CASSDQWVGGNEQFF	TGTGCCAGCAGCGACCAATGGGTAGGGGGCAATGAGCAGTTCTTC
many	TRBJ2-5	TRBV9	TRBD2	CASSVLGGSLETQYF	TGTGCCAGCAGCGTATTGGGGGGGAGCTTGGAGACCCAGTACTTC
.	TRBJ1-3	TRBV7-2	TRBD1	CASSLVDREGTIYF	TGTGCCAGCAGCTTAGTGGACAGGGAGGGCACCATATATTTT
.	TRBJ1-1	TRBV5-1	.	CASSLGQLMNTEAFF	TGCGCCAGCAGCTTGGGACAGTTGATGAACACTGAAGCTTTCTTT